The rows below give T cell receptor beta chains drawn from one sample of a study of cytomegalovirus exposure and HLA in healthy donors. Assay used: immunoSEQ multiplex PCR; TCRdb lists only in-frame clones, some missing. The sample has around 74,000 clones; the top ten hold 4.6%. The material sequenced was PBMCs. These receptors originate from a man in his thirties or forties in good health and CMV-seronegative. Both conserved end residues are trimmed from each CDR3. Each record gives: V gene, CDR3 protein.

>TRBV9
ASSPYGTDKKKLF
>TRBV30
AWNKRTGVVSNEKLF
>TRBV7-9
ASSSGQSDTEAF
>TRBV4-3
ASSQDFWYGGGNEQF
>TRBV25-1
ASSERGRARWF
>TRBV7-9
ASSSLAGVDTQY
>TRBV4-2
ASSRTTGTPSYNEQF
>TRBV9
ASSATGENTEAF
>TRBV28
ASSRPGELF
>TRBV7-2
ASSLIGQGQGTQY
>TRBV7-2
ASSPDSQPQPQH
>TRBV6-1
ASSNGRVNQPQH
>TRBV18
ASSPLEGAAGYT
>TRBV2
ASGGWEGHQPQH
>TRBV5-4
ASSLARDRAYEQY
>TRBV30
AWRARTGPVDAF
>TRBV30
AWSVFLNYGYT